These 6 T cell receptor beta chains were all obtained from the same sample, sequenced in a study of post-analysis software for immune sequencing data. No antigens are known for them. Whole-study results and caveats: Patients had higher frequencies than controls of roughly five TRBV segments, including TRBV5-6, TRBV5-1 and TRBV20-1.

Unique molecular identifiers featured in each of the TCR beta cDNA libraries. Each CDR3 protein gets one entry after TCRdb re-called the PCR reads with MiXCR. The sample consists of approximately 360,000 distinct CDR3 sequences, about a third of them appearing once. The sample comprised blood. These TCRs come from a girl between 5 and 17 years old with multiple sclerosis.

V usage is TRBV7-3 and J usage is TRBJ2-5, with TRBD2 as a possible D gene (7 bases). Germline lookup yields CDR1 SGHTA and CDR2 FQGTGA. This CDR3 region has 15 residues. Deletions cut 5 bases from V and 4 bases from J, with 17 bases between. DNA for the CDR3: TGTGCCAGCAGCCTAGGGGGGGTTAAAGGAGAGACCCAGTACTTC. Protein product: CASSLGGVKGETQYF.

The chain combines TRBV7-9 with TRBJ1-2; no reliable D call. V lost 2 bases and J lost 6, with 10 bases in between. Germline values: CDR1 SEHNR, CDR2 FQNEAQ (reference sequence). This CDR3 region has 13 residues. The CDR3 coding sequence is TGTGCCAGCAGCTTATCTGAGAGTGATGGCTACACCTTC. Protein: CASSLSESDGYTF.

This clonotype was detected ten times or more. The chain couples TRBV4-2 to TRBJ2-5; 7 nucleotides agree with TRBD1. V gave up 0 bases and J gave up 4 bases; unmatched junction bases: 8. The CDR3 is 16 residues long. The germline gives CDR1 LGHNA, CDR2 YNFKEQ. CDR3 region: CASSQDSGGLGETQYF. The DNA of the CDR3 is TGTGCCAGCAGCCAAGATTCAGGGGGATTAGGAGAGACCCAGTACTTC.

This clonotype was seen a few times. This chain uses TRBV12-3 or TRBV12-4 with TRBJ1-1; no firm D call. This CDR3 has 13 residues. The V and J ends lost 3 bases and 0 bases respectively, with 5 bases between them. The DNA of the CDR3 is TGTGCCAGCAGTTTTGCCATGAACACTGAAGCTTTCTTT. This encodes CASSFAMNTEAFF.

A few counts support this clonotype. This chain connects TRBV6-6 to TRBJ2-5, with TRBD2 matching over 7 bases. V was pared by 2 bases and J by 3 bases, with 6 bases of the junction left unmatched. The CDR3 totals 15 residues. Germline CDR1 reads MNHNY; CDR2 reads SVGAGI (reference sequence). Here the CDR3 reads CASSYPQLAKETQYF. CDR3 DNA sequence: TGTGCCAGCAGTTACCCACAACTAGCGAAAGAGACCCAGTACTTC.

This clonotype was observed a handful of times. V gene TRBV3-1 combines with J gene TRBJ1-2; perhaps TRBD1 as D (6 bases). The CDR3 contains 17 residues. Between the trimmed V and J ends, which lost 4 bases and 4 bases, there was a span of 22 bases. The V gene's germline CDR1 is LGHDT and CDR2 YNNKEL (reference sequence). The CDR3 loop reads CASSPMAGAGDSYGYTF. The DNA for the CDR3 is TGTGCCAGCAGCCCCATGGCGGGGGCCGGAGATAGCTATGGCTACACCTTC.